One sample yielded the 19 T cell receptor beta chains listed below, sequenced in a study of identical twins. Each CDR3 protein gets one entry after TCRdb re-called the 5' RACE reads with MiXCR. The sample gives hundreds of thousands of distinct CDR3 sequences, more than 9% of which show up once; just over 7% is in the top ten. Separately, the same data were catalogued under a study of yellow fever vaccine responses in identical twins.

The specimen was CD8+ T cells sorted from blood. These receptor sequences come from a woman aged 18-29 years in good health.

The genes are TRBV28 and TRBJ2-2, with D possibly TRBD2 on 5 matching bases. V shed 7 bases and J shed 1 base, with 10 bases lying between them. Germline CDR1 and CDR2: MDHEN and SYDVKM. The CDR3 spans 14 residues. This chain's CDR3 is CASKPGWNTGELFF. The CDR3, as DNA: TGTGCCAGCAAACCGGGGTGGAACACCGGGGAGCTGTTTTTT.

The V and J genes are TRBV28 and TRBJ2-1; no firm D call. V was pared by 2 bases and J by 9 bases, with 8 bases between. Germline V lookup: CDR1 MDHEN, CDR2 SYDVKM. This CDR3 comprises 12 residues. CDR3 DNA sequence: TGTGCCAGCAGTTTAACTTTTGCTGAGCAGTTCTTC. Translated, it gives CASSLTFAEQFF. The whole variable domain, filled in from reference TRBV28 and TRBJ2-1, reads DVKVTQSSRYLVKRTGEKVFLECVQDMDHENMFWYRQDPGLGLRLIYFSYDVKMKEKGDIPEGYSVSREKKERFSLILESASTNQTSMYLCASSLTFAEQFFGPGTRLTVL.

This clonotype appeared a few times. This chain uses TRBV20-1 with TRBJ2-1, with 9 bases aligning to TRBD2. The germline V gene has CDR1 DFQATT and CDR2 SNEGSKA (reference sequence). The junction had 8 bases not matched to a gene; V was cut back by 3 bases and J by 2 bases. The CDR3 runs 16 residues. CDR3 region: CSASSSRLAAYNEQFF. The DNA of the CDR3 is TGCAGTGCTAGTTCCTCTAGACTAGCGGCCTACAATGAGCAGTTCTTC.

A few counts support this clonotype. The rearrangement links TRBV4-1 to TRBJ2-7; D unclear. The CDR3 runs to 13 residues. V was trimmed by 1 base and J by 3 bases, leaving 7 bases between them. Germline V CDR1 and CDR2: MGHRA, YSYEKL. CDR3 sequence (DNA): TGCGCCAGCAGCCAAGGGCCTTTCTACGAGCAGTACTTC. Protein: CASSQGPFYEQYF.

This chain connects TRBV7-6 to TRBJ1-2; no clear D. V lost 1 base and J 3 bases, leaving 6 bases between the germline ends. CDR1 is SGHVS and CDR2 is FNYEAQ in the germline V gene. The CDR3 spans 13 residues. This chain's CDR3 is CASSLGGYYGYTF. The CDR3 DNA follows: TGTGCCAGCAGCTTAGGCGGGTACTATGGCTACACCTTC.

This clonotype was counted a few times. The chain is built from TRBV20-1 and TRBJ2-3; a possible D gene is TRBD2 (7 bases). The CDR3 has 16 amino acids. Deletions cut 1 base from V and 5 bases from J, with 19 bases between. Germline values: CDR1 DFQATT, CDR2 SNEGSKA (reference sequence). The CDR3 DNA follows: TGCAGTGCTAGAGTTTATGGGGGGGGCGCGAGAGATACGCAGTATTTT. Translating gives CSARVYGGGARDTQYF.

This clonotype has only a few counts. The chain combines TRBV4-1 with TRBJ2-1, with 7 bases that match TRBD2. Germline values: CDR1 MGHRA, CDR2 YSYEKL. Losses at the gene ends were 1 base for V and 8 bases for J; bases not matched to a gene: 11. The CDR3 has 16 residues. The CDR3 DNA reads as TGCGCCAGCAGCCAAGCCGGGGGGAGTTTGGGCGATGAGCAGTTCTTC. Its protein is CASSQAGGSLGDEQFF.

The chain joins TRBV9 to TRBJ1-1, with D hard to call. Germline-derived CDR1 and CDR2 are SGDLS and YYNGEE. Between the trimmed V and J ends, which lost 0 bases and 4 bases, there was a span of 7 bases. The CDR3 has 13 amino acids. Here the CDR3 reads CASSVAFGTEAFF. The CDR3 nucleotides are TGTGCCAGCAGCGTAGCGTTCGGCACTGAAGCTTTCTTT.

The chain joins TRBV3-1 to TRBJ2-6, with 7 bases aligning to TRBD1. V lost 5 bases, J lost 0 bases, and 10 bases stayed unmatched. The CDR3 runs 18 residues. Per the germline V gene, CDR1 is LGHDT and CDR2 is YNNKEL (reference sequence). CDR3 DNA: TGTGCCAGCAGCAAGCCTCGGGACAGATACTCTGGGGCCAACGTCCTGACTTTC. Its translation: CASSKPRDRYSGANVLTF.

This clonotype was seen a handful of times. The V and J genes are TRBV5-1 and TRBJ2-3; D gene unclear. This CDR3 region has 14 residues. V shed 0 bases and J shed 5 bases, with 10 bases lying between them. CDR1 and CDR2 from the germline V gene are SGHRS and YFSETQ. The CDR3 sequence: CASSLGSSGDTQYF. CDR3 nucleotide sequence: TGCGCCAGCAGCTTGGGTTCCTCCGGAGATACGCAGTATTTT.

The sample holds a few counts of this clonotype. The V and J genes are TRBV2 and TRBJ2-7; D uncertain. V was pared by 4 bases and J by 4 bases, with 11 bases between. The CDR3 spans 13 residues. Germline assignment: CDR1 SNHLY and CDR2 FYNNEI. The CDR3 region has the DNA TGTGCCAGCAGTGGCGTGGACCAATACGAGCAGTACGTC. Amino acid sequence: CASSGVDQYEQYV.

This clonotype has just a few counts. This chain uses TRBV5-1 with TRBJ2-7, with 16 bases identical to TRBD2. J gave up 0 bases and V 5 bases, and 8 bases lay outside the gene matches. CDR3 length: 18 residues. The germline V gene encodes CDR1 SGHRS and CDR2 YFSETQ. The CDR3 reads CASSVGTSGRDLSYEQYF. For the CDR3, the DNA is TGCGCCAGCAGTGTCGGGACTAGCGGGAGGGACCTCTCCTACGAGCAGTACTTC.

CDR3 DNA sequence: TGCAGCGTTGAAGATCGTTCGTCAGGGGCCCTTAATGAAAAACTGTTTTTT. Translation: CSVEDRSSGALNEKLFF. The rearrangement joins TRBV29-1 to TRBJ1-4; TRBD1 is a possible D gene (6 bases). The CDR3 sequence is 17 residues long. Per germline, CDR1 SQVTM and CDR2 ANQGSEA. The V and J ends lost 0 bases and 4 bases respectively, with 18 bases between them.

This clonotype appeared a few times. The chain uses TRBV14 and TRBJ2-7; no firm D call. The CDR3 has 16 residues. From germline, CDR1 is SGHDN and CDR2 FVKESK. V shed 4 bases and J shed 2 bases, with 18 bases lying between them. The DNA for the CDR3 is TGTGCCAGCAGCCCTCCTGTATCGCAGGACCCCTACGAGCAGTACTTC. It specifies CASSPPVSQDPYEQYF.

The chain employs TRBV12-5 and TRBJ2-3; no reliable D call. V was shortened by 0 bases and J by 2 bases, with 9 bases between the two germline ends. The CDR3 sequence is 15 residues long. Looked up from germline, CDR1 is LGHNT and CDR2 is FRNRAP. The CDR3 loop reads CASGLVLGYTDTQYF. DNA of the CDR3: TGTGCTAGTGGTTTGGTACTCGGCTACACAGATACGCAGTATTTT.

This clonotype is labeled as medium-sized (0.01 to 0.1%). The DNA for the CDR3 is TGCAGCGTCCTGGACCGAAACACTGAAGCTTTCTTT. Amino acid sequence: CSVLDRNTEAFF. The rearrangement links TRBV29-1 to TRBJ1-1, with D hard to call. The CDR3 length is 12 residues. The ends were cut back, 6 bases at V and 2 bases at J, with 10 bases in the middle. The germline CDR1 and CDR2 sequences are SQVTM and ANQGSEA.

This clonotype occurred many times. The chain employs TRBV7-9 and TRBJ2-1; 7 bases align to TRBD2. The germline V gene encodes CDR1 SEHNR and CDR2 FQNEAQ (reference sequence). The CDR3 sequence is 15 residues long. V shed 2 bases and J 6 bases; nucleotides not matched to a gene: 7. In nucleotides, the CDR3 is TGTGCCAGCAGCTTAACCCTTACTAGCGTCAATGAGCAGTTCTTC. Its translation: CASSLTLTSVNEQFF.

In its sample, this clonotype was seen many times. In nucleotides, the CDR3 is TGTGCCAGCAGTACCTCGAGGGCTTACGAGCAGTACTTC. Amino acid sequence: CASSTSRAYEQYF. The chain is built from TRBV12-3 or TRBV12-4 and TRBJ2-7; possibly TRBD2 for D (5 bases). Deletions cut 5 bases from V and 4 bases from J, with 12 bases between. The CDR3 loop spans 13 amino acids.

In the case of this clonotype: A much larger clone lies a single base off, so this may be a read error. The V and J genes are TRBV20-1 and TRBJ2-7; D is perhaps TRBD1 (6 bases). Germline CDR1 and CDR2: DFQATT and SNEGSKA (reference sequence). The CDR3 has 14 amino acids. Here the CDR3 reads CSAVGDRSSYEEYF. The CDR3, as DNA: TGCAGTGCAGTGGGTGACAGGAGCTCCTACGAGGAGTACTTC.